This T cell receptor beta chain was sequenced for a study of shared clonotypes between healthy human individuals. Study findings and constraints: Only blood underwent sampling, and tissue repertoires likely differ.

Every one of the donors was a Caucasian adult that lived in Nashville, Tennessee. With respect to this clone: Antigen specificity is unknown.

The CDR3 has 13 residues. Germline V gene lookup returns CDR1 SGHTA and CDR2 FQGNSA. The V end was cut by 1 base, the J end by 3 bases, with 6 bases between. Clones were sequenced by immunoSEQ multiplex PCR, and TCRdb holds only the in-frame ones, with some missing. The sample consists of a few million clones, approximately 90% of them appearing once. The chain carries TRBV7-2 and TRBJ1-2, with unresolved D. The receptor's source is a man aged 18 to 29 in good health. The sequencing input was naive CD4+ T cells sorted from blood. Described subset: CD45RA+ positively selected. The CDR3: CASSLVSDYGYTF. Here the CDR3 DNA reads TGTGCCAGCAGCTTAGTCAGCGACTATGGCTACACCTTC. Based on the CDR3 plus reference TRBV7-2 and TRBJ1-2, the full variable domain is GAGVSQSPSNKVTEKGKDVELRCDPISGHTALYWYRQSLGQGLEFLIYFQGNSAPDKSGLPSDRFSAERTGGSVSTLTIQRTQQEDSAVYLCASSLVSDYGYTFGSGTRLTVV.